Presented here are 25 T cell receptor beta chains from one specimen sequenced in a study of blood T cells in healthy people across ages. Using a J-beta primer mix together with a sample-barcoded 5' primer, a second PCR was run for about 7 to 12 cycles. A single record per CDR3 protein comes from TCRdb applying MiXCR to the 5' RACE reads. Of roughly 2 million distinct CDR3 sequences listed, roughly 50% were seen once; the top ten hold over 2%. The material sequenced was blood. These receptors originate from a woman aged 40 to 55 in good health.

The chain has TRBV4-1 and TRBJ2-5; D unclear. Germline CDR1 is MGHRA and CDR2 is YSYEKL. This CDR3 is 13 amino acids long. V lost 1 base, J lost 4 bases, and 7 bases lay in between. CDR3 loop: CASSQAHRETQYF. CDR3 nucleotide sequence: TGCGCCAGCAGCCAAGCCCACAGAGAGACCCAGTACTTC.

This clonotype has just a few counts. The DNA for the CDR3 is TGCAGCGTAACGGGACAGGGGCCGCAGTATTTT. Amino acids: CSVTGQGPQYF. The chain combines TRBV29-1 with TRBJ2-3; 10 bases are shared with TRBD1. The CDR3 spans 11 residues. Germline loops: CDR1 SQVTM, CDR2 ANQGSEA. The V and J ends lost 6 bases and 10 bases, in that order; junction bases with no gene match: 4.

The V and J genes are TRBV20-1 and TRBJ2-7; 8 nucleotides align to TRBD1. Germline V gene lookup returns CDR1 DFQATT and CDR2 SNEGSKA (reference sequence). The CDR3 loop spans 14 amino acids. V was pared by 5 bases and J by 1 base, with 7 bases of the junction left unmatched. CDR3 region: CSAPDRGGSYEQYF. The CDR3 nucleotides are TGCAGTGCTCCCGACAGGGGAGGTTCCTACGAGCAGTACTTC.

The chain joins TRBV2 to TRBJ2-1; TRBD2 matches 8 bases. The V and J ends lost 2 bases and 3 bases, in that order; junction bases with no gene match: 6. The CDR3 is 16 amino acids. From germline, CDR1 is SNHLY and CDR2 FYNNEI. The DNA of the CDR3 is TGTGCCAGCAGTGAATACGGGCTAGCGGGCTACAATGAGCAGTTCTTC. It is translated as CASSEYGLAGYNEQFF.

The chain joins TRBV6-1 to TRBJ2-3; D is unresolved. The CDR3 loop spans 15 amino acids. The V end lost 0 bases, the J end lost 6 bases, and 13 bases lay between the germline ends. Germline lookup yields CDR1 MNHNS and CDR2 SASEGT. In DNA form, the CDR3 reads TGTGCCAGCAGTGAAGCGACCCAGGTACTTGATACGCAGTATTTT. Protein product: CASSEATQVLDTQYF.

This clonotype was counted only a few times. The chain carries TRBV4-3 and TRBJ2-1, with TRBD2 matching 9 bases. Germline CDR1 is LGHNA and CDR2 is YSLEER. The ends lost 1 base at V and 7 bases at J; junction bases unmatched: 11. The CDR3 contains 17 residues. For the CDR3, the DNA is TGCGCCAGCAGCCAAGTTGTGGCGGGGGGGATCCAAAATGAGCAGTTCTTC. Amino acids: CASSQVVAGGIQNEQFF.

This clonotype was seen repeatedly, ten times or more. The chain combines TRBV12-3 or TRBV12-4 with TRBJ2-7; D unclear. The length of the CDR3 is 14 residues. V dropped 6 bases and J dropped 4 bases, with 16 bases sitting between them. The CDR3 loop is CASSPMIQRYEQYF. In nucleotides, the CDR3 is TGTGCCAGCAGCCCCATGATCCAGAGGTACGAGCAGTACTTC.

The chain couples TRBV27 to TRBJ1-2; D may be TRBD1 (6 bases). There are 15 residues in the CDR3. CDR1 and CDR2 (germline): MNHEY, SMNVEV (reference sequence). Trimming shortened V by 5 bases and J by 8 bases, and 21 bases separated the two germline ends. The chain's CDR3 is CASSRPGGGVSGYTF. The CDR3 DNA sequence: TGTGCCAGCAGTCGCCCGGGAGGGGGGGTTAGCGGCTACACCTTC.

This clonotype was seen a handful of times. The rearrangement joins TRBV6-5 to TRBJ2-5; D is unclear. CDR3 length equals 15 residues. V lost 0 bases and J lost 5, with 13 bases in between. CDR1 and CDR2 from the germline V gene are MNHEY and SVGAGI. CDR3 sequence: CASSYSARTLETQYF. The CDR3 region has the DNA TGTGCCAGCAGTTACTCGGCACGGACCCTGGAGACCCAGTACTTC.

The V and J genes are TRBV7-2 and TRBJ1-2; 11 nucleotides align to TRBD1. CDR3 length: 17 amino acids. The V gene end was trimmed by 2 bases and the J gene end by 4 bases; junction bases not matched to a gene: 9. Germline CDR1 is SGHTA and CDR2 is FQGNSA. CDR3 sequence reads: CASSLMTGTGGRYGYTF. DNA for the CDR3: TGTGCCAGCAGCTTAATGACCGGGACAGGGGGTCGCTATGGCTACACCTTC.

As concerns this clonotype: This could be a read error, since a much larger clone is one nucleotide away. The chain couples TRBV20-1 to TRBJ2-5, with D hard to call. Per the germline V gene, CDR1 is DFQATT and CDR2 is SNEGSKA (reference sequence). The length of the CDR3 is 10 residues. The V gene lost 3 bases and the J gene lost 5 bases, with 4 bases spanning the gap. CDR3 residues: CSASYETQYF. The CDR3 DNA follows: TGCAGTGCTAGTTACGAGACCCAGTACTTC.

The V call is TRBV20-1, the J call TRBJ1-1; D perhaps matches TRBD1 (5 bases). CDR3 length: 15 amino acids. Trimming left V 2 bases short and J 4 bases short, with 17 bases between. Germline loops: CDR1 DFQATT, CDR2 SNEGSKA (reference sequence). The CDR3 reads CSARPLGGAGTEAFF. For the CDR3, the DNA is TGCAGTGCTAGACCCTTAGGTGGGGCGGGCACTGAAGCTTTCTTT.

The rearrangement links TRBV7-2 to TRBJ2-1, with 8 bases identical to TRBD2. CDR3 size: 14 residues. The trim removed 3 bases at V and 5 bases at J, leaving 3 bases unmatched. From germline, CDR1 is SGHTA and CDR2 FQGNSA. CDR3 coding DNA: TGTGCCAGCAGCTTTGGGACTAGGGACAATGAGCAGTTCTTC. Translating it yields CASSFGTRDNEQFF.

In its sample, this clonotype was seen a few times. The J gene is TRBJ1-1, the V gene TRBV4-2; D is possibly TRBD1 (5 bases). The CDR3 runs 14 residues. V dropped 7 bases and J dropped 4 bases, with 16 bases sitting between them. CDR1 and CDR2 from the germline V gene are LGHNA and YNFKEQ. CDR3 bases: TGTGCCAGCAATTCCGGGGGGGTGGGCACTGAAGCTTTCTTT. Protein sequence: CASNSGGVGTEAFF.

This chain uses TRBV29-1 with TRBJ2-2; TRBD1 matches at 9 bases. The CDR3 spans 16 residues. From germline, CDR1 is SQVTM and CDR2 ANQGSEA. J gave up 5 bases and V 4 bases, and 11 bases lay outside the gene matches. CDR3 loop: CSVVTPGQGETGELFF. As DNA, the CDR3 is TGCAGCGTTGTGACTCCGGGACAGGGCGAAACCGGGGAGCTGTTTTTT.

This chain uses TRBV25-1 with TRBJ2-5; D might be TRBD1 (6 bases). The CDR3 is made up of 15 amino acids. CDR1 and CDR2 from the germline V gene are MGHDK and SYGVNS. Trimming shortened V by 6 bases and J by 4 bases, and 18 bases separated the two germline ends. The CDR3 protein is CASRVASRGVETQYF. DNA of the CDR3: TGTGCCAGCAGAGTTGCTAGCAGGGGTGTAGAGACCCAGTACTTC.

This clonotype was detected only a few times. The chain's CDR3 is CASSSLSGPRTYEQYF. CDR3 bases: TGTGCCAGCAGTTCTTTGTCGGGACCGAGGACCTACGAGCAGTACTTC. The chain uses TRBV7-9 and TRBJ2-7; D may be TRBD1 or TRBD2 (5 bases each). Trimming shortened V by 6 bases and J by 2 bases, and 20 bases separated the two germline ends. This CDR3 region has 16 residues. Germline lookup yields CDR1 SEHNR and CDR2 FQNEAQ (reference sequence).

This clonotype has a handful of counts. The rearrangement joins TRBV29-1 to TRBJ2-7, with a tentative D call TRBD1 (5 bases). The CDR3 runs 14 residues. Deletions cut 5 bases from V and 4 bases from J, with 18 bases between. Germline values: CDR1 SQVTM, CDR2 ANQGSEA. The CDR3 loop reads CSVPWPGKGYEQYF. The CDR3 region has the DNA TGCAGCGTTCCTTGGCCAGGGAAGGGATACGAGCAGTACTTC.

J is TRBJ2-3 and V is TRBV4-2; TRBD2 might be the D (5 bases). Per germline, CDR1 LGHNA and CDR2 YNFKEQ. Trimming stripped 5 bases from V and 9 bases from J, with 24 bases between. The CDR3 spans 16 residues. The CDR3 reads CASSEVEGGPRPTQYF. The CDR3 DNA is TGTGCCAGCAGCGAAGTTGAGGGCGGCCCGAGACCCACGCAGTATTTT.

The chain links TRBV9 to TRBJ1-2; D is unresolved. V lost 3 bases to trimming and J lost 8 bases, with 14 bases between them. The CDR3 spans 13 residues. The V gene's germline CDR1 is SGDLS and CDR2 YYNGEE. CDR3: CASSAPCKQGYTF. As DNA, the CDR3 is TGTGCCAGCAGCGCGCCCTGCAAGCAGGGCTACACCTTC.

The CDR3 nucleotides are TGCAGTGCTGAAAGACAGAACACTGAAGCTTTCTTT. Its protein is CSAERQNTEAFF. The chain couples TRBV20-1 to TRBJ1-1; D remains unclear. V gave up 5 bases and J gave up 1 base, with 8 bases separating them. Germline V gives CDR1 DFQATT, CDR2 SNEGSKA (reference sequence). The CDR3 loop spans 12 amino acids.

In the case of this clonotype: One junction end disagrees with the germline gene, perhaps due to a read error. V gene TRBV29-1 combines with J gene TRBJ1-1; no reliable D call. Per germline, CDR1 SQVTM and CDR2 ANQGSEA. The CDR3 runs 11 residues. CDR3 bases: TGCAGCGTAATCTTGAATACTGAAGCTTTCTTT. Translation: CSVILNTEAFF.

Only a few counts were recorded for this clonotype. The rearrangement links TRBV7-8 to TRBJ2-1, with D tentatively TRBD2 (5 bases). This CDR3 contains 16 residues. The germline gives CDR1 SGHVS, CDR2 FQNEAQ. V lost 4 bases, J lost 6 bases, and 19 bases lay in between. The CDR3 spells CASSSSRGVGLNEQFF. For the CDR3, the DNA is TGTGCCAGCAGCTCGAGCCGGGGTGTAGGTCTCAATGAGCAGTTCTTC.

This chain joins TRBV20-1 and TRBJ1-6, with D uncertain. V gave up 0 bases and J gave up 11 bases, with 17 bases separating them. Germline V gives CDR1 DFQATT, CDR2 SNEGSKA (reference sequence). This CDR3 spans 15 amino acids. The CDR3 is CSARDRTRVGTPLHF. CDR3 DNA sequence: TGCAGTGCTAGAGATAGAACAAGGGTCGGGACACCCCTCCACTTT.

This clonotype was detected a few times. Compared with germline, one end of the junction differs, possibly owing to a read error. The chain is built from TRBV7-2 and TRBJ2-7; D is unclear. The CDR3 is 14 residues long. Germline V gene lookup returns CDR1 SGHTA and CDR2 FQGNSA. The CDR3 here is CASSFQPTSHEQYF. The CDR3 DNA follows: TGTGCCAGCAGCTTCCAGCCTACCTCCCACGAGCAGTACTTC.